There are a few counts of the clone carrying this T cell receptor (beta chain). The antigen is unknown. 5'RACE, which relied on constant-segment primers, yielded TCR alpha and TCR beta cDNA libraries carrying sample barcodes and UMIs. Each CDR3 protein is one row after TCRdb ran MiXCR on the 5' RACE reads. This sample has approximately 230,000 distinct CDR3 sequences, with roughly 17% found just once. There are 14 residues in the CDR3. CDR1 and CDR2 from the germline V gene are SGHTA and FQGNSA. V lost 6 bases, J lost 9 bases, and 18 bases lay in between. The data were obtained in a study of T-cell memory formation after mild COVID-19. Across the whole study: The TCR clusters were mostly specific to one donor.

Study-level results: Whether day 37 second-wave clones are SARS-CoV-2-specific was not confirmed.

This sequence joins TRBV7-2 and TRBJ1-5; D gene unclear. What was sequenced was PBMCs or a T cell subset sorted from them (not recorded which). This sequence was found in a man aged 18-30 years who had mild COVID-19 (a few samples of this study predate the infection). Cell type and time point are not known. DNA of the CDR3: TGTGCCAGCAGTTTTTTGGGAGTGGTGGGGCCCCAGCATTTT. It codes for CASSFLGVVGPQHF. The complete variable domain, with remaining parts taken from reference TRBV7-2 and TRBJ1-5, reads GAGVSQSPSNKVTEKGKDVELRCDPISGHTALYWYRQSLGQGLEFLIYFQGNSAPDKSGLPSDRFSAERTGGSVSTLTIQRTQQEDSAVYLCASSFLGVVGPQHFGDGTRLSIL.